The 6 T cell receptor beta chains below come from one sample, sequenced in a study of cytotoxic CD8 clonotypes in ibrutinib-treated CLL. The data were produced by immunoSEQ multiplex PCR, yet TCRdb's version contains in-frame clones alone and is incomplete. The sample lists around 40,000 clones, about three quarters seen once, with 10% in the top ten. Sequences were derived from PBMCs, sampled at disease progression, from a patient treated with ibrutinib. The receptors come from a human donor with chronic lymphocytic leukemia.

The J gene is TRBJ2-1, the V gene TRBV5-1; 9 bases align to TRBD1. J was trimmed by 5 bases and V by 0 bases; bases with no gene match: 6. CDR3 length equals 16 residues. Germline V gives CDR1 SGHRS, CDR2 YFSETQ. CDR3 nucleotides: TGCGCCAGCAGCTTGGGGTCCGGGACAGGGAACAATGAGCAGTTCTTC. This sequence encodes CASSLGSGTGNNEQFF.

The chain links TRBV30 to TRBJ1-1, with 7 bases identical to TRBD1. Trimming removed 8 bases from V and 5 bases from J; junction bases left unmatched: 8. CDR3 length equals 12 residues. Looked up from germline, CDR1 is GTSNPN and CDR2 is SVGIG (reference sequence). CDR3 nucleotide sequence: TGTGCCAGTCACAGGGGTTTGACTGAAGCTTTCTTT. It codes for CASHRGLTEAFF.

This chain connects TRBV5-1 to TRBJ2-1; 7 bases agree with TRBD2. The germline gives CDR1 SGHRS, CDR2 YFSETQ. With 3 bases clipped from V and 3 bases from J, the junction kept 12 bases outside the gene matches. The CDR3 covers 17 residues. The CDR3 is CASSSGFGAGLYNEQFF. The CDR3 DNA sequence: TGCGCCAGCAGCTCCGGATTTGGAGCGGGGCTCTACAATGAGCAGTTCTTC.

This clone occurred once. CDR3 amino acids: CASSQTGVGRALNYEQYF. In nucleotides, the CDR3 is TGTGCCAGCAGCCAGACTGGGGTTGGGAGGGCCTTAAACTACGAGCAGTACTTC. The chain links TRBV4-2 to TRBJ2-7; 7 nucleotides align to TRBD2. CDR1 is LGHNA and CDR2 is YNFKEQ in the germline V gene. The CDR3 totals 18 residues. The junction had 17 bases not matched to a gene; V was cut back by 3 bases and J by 3 bases.

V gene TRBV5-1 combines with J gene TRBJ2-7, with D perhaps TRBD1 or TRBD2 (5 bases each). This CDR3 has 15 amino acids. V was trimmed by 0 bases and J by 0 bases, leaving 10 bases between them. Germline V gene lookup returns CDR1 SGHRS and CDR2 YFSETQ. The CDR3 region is CASSLAGLYSYEQYF. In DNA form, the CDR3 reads TGCGCCAGCAGCTTGGCGGGGCTTTACTCCTACGAGCAGTACTTC.

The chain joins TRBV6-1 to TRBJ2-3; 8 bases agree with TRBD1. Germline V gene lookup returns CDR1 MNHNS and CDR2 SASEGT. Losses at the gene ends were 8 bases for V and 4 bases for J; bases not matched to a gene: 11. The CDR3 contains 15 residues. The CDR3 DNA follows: TGTGCCAGCCAAACAGGGGGTAGTGGGGCAGATACGCAGTATTTT. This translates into CASQTGGSGADTQYF.